Listed below are T cell receptor beta chains from one sample, sequenced in a study of vaccination and CD4 T cells after COVID-19. TCRdb independently ran MiXCR on the PCR reads; one entry per CDR3 protein. The sample has 20,000 to 25,000 distinct CDR3 sequences; around 42% are singletons. These TCRs are of unknown antigen specificity. The starting material was CD4+ T cells from blood, cultured in vitro, obtained about 7 months after SARS-CoV-2 vaccination. These receptors were obtained from a human donor who had recovered from COVID-19. Both conserved end residues are trimmed from each CDR3.

j_gene	v_gene	CDR3aa
TRBJ1-5	TRBV20-1	SARRAFNQPQH
TRBJ1-2	TRBV6-1	ASSRDRVLGGYT
TRBJ2-6	TRBV28	ASSLSLGTGANVLT
TRBJ2-1	TRBV19	ASSAAQRGEQF
TRBJ1-5	TRBV28	ASTLLRGLDQPQH
TRBJ1-2	TRBV28	ASSSPDRGPYGYT
TRBJ1-2	TRBV7-9	ASSGVTGYT
TRBJ1-2	TRBV4-1	ASSQEGQRYGYT
TRBJ1-2	TRBV7-9	AVPQEGFVGYT
TRBJ2-3	TRBV27	ASSFASTDTQY
TRBJ2-7	TRBV20-1	SAAGLARFSYEQY
TRBJ1-5	TRBV6-1	ASSPPLRDQPQH
TRBJ1-5	TRBV20-1	SATGGLGQPQH
TRBJ2-7	TRBV20-1	SARVPRASGRTYEQY
TRBJ2-5	TRBV7-9	ASSFGIQETQY
TRBJ1-5	TRBV6-1	ASSENLGQGAYQPQH
TRBJ1-2	TRBV7-2	ASSLDGVNYGYT
TRBJ2-5	TRBV7-8	ASSSGSGSETQY
TRBJ2-3	TRBV7-3	ASSISTSDTQY
TRBJ2-3	TRBV20-1	SARGLGRGTDTQY
TRBJ2-3	TRBV20-1	SARGGAGTTDTQY
TRBJ2-7	TRBV20-1	SARYASDPFRRPSYEQY
TRBJ1-5	TRBV20-1	SARRSLFGPRKNQPQH
TRBJ2-7	TRBV27	ASSLSLAGIYEQY
TRBJ1-2	TRBV6-4	ASSDGRGNGYT
TRBJ2-7	TRBV21-1	ASSKAQGVDYEQY
TRBJ1-5	TRBV7-8	ASSLGQGGGQPQH
TRBJ2-7	TRBV25-1	ASIHSFTYEQY
NA	TRBV7-8	ASSLQIQGPYEQY
TRBJ2-5	TRBV19	ASSIEGGNQETQY
TRBJ2-1	TRBV27	ASRLRNEQF
TRBJ2-7	TRBV19	ASASGQGAWEQY
TRBJ1-5	TRBV20-1	SADGGNQPQH
TRBJ2-7	TRBV24-1	ATSVSGLADEQY
TRBJ2-6	TRBV7-2	ASSLRRTSSGANVLT
TRBJ2-1	TRBV6-1	ASTRNSGSSYNEQF
TRBJ2-6	TRBV6-4	ASSDGASSGANVLT
TRBJ2-5	TRBV28	ASSLWGVRVETQY
TRBJ2-1	TRBV7-9	ASTRDLGYKRNEQF
TRBJ2-5	TRBV6-5	ASSYPGQGVWAQY